The text below deals with one T cell receptor (beta chain). CDR1 SGHTA and CDR2 FQGNSA come from the germline V gene. The CDR3 runs 17 residues. The V and J ends lost 5 bases and 0 bases respectively, with 14 bases between them. The data derive from a study of blood T cell repertoires in COVID-19. Study overall: Sites in the United States, Italy and Spain provided acute and convalescent COVID-19 samples. From T cells, B-cell-depleted T cells, or PBMCs came the material, which was cDNA or gDNA.

In the source study's methods: The assay estimated nucleated cells by amplifying reference gene primers. TCRdb keeps only in-frame clones here, not all; method: immunoSEQ multiplex PCR. Clone size and the V and J calls come from that table; the DNA yielded D and trimming. The table has more than 120,000 clones, 87% seen once; the top ten hold 8.5% to 9%. This sequence was found in a woman aged 45-60 years with active or convalescent COVID-19. J is TRBJ1-6 and V is TRBV7-2; a weak D match, TRBD1 (6 bases). Material: peripheral blood. CDR3 protein: CASSLRDTYSYNSPLHF. The CDR3 coding sequence is TGTGCCAGCAGCCTCCGGGACACCTACTCCTATAATTCACCCCTCCACTTT.